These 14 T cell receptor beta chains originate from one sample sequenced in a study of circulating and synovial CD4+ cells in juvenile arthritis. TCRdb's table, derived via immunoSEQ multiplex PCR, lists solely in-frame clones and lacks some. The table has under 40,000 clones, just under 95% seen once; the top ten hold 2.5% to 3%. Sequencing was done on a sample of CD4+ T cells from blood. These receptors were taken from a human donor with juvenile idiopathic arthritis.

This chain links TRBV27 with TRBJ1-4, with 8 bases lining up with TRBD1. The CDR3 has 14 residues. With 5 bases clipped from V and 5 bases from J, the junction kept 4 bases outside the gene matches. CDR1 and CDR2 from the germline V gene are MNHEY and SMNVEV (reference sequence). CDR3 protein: CASSPRTGNEKLFF. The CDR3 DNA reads TGTGCCAGCAGTCCAAGGACAGGGAATGAAAAACTGTTTTTT.

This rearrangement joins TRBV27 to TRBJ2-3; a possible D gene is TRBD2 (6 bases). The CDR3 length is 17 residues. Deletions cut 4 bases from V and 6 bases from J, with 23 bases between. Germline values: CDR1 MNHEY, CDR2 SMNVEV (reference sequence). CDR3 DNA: TGTGCCAGCAGTTCCTATGAATTGACGGGAGTAGAGGATACGCAGTATTTT. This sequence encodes CASSSYELTGVEDTQYF.

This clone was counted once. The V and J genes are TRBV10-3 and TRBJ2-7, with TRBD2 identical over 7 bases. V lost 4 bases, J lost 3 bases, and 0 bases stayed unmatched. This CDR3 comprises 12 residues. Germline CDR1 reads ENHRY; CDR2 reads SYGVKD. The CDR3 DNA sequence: TGTGCCATCAGTGGGGGGGGCTACGAGCAGTACTTC. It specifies CAISGGGYEQYF.

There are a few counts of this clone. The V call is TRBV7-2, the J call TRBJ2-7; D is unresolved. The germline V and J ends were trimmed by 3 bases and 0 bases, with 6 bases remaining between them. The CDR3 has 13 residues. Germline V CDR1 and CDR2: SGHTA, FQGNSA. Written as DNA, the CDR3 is TGTGCCAGCAGCTTGGCTAGCTCCTACGAGCAGTACTTC. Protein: CASSLASSYEQYF.

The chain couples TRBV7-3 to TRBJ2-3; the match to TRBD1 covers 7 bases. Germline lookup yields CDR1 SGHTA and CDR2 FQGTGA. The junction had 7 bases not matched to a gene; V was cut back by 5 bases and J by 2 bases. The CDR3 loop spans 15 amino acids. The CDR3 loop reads CASSRGQQNTDTQYF. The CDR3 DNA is TGTGCCAGCAGCAGGGGACAGCAGAACACAGATACGCAGTATTTT.

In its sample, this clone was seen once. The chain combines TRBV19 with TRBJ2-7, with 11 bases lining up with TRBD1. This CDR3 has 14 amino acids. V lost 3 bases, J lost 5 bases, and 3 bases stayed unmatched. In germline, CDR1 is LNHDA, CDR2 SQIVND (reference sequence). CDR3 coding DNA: TGTGCCAGTAGTATCGGGACAGGGGGTCACGAGCAGTACTTC. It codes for CASSIGTGGHEQYF.

CDR3 loop: CATAGAGGEQYF. The CDR3 region has the DNA TGTGCCACCGCGGGGGCCGGAGGGGAGCAGTACTTC. V and J are TRBV28 and TRBJ2-7, with D possibly matching TRBD2 (7 bases). In germline, CDR1 is MDHEN, CDR2 SYDVKM. This CDR3 has 12 amino acids. V lost 10 bases, J lost 7 bases, and 17 bases lay in between. Full variable domain (rest looked up from reference TRBV28 and TRBJ2-7): DVKVTQSSRYLVKRTGEKVFLECVQDMDHENMFWYRQDPGLGLRLIYFSYDVKMKEKGDIPEGYSVSREKKERFSLILESASTNQTSMYLCATAGAGGEQYFGPGTRLTVT.

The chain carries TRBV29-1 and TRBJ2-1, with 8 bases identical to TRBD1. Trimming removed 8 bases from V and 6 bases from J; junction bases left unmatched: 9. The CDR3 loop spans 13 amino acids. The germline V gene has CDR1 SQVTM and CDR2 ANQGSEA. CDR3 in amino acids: CSSRGQVSNEQFF. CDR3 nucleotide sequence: TGCAGCTCCAGGGGACAGGTCTCCAATGAGCAGTTCTTC.

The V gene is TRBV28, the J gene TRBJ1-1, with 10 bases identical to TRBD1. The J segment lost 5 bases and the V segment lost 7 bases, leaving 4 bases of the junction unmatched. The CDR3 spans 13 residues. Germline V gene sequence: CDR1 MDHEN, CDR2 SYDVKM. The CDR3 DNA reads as TGTGCCAGCACCCCGGGACAGGGGACTGAAGCTTTCTTT. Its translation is CASTPGQGTEAFF.

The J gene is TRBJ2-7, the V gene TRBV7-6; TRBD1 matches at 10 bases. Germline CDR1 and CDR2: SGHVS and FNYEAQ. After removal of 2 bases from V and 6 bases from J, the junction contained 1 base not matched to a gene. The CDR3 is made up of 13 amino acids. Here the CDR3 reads CASSLRTGGEQYF. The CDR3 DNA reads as TGTGCCAGCAGCTTACGGACAGGGGGCGAGCAGTACTTC.

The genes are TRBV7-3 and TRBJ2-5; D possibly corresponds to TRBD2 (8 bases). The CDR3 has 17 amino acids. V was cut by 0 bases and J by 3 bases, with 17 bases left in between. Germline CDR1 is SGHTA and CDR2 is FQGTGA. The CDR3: CASSLTAGGLGEETQYF. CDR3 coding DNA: TGTGCCAGCAGCTTAACTGCAGGGGGACTAGGGGAAGAGACCCAGTACTTC.

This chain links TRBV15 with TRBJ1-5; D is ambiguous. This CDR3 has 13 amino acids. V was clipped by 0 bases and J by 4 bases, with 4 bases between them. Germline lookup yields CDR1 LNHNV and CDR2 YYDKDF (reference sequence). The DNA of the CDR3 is TGTGCCACCAGCAGAGACAGGAATCAGCCCCAGCATTTT. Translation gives CATSRDRNQPQHF.

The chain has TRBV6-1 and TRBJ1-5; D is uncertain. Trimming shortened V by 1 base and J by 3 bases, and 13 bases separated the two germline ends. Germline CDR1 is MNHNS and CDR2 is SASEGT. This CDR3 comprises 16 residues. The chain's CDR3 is CASSEEGGLLNQPQHF. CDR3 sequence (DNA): TGTGCCAGCAGTGAAGAGGGAGGGCTTCTCAATCAGCCCCAGCATTTT.

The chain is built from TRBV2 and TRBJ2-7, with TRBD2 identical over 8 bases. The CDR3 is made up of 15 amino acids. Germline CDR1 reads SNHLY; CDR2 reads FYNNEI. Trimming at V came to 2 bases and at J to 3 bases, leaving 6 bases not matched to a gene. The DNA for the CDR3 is TGTGCCAGCAGTGAATCGGGGGGGGGAATCTACGAGCAGTACTTC. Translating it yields CASSESGGGIYEQYF.